This T cell receptor (beta chain) was captured by sequencing in a study of CD8 T cells in ankylosing spondylitis. Overall study findings and caveats: A TCR beta motif of eight highly homologous variants appeared characteristic of ankylosing spondylitis blood. There was reportedly significant enrichment of clones that were disease-linked in matched ankylosing spondylitis synovial fluid.

This CDR3 spans 15 amino acids. To note about this clonotype: Its target is unknown.

TCRdb reprocessed the 5' RACE reads with MiXCR, giving one entry per CDR3 protein. In the table there are approximately 300,000 distinct CDR3 sequences, less than 10% of which are singletons. The chain uses TRBV21-1 and TRBJ2-7; TRBD1, as called in the table, went unchecked against the DNA. TRBV21-1 is a listed pseudogene. The sample was blood, either unsorted or a sorted T cell fraction (not recorded which). The clonotype comes from a male donor with ankylosing spondylitis. The CDR3 nucleotides read TGTGCCAGCAGCAAAGTATCGGGGGACCCAAACGAGCAGTACTTC. This sequence encodes CASSKVSGDPNEQYF.